The rows below give T cell receptor beta chains drawn from one sample of a study of blood T cell repertoires in COVID-19. TCRdb's copy holds only in-frame clones and misses some; the assay was immunoSEQ multiplex PCR. Of around 40,000 clones in the sample, roughly 94% were seen once. Source material: peripheral blood. Receptors originate from a human donor with active COVID-19. The donor label of this sample is uncertain. The CDR3 runs from the conserved cysteine through the conserved F or W.

j_call v_call cdr3_aa
TRBJ2-7 TRBV21-1 CASKEEEFSAYEQYF
TRBJ2-5 TRBV19 CASRPSGGGTQYF
TRBJ1-2 TRBV5-6 CASSLQVNYGYTF
TRBJ2-3 TRBV7-9 CASSLVQASTDTQYF
TRBJ2-1 TRBV6-5 CASSYAAGQGAGEQFF
TRBJ2-3 TRBV15 CATSRDRVDTQYF
TRBJ1-5 TRBV6-6 CASSLAGYQPQHF
TRBJ2-1 TRBV24-1 CATSDDTSSYNEQFF
TRBJ2-4 TRBV3-1/TRBV3-2 CASSQAQGTCLAKNIQYF
TRBJ2-1 TRBV6-2/TRBV6-3 CASSYGGTYNEQFF
TRBJ2-1 TRBV5-1 CASTGLAGGNEQFF
TRBJ2-2 TRBV11-2 CASIKDRVGGELFF
TRBJ2-3 TRBV27 CASSFPSGDTQYF
TRBJ1-3 TRBV19 CASSITGTTGNTIYF
TRBJ2-7 TRBV5-5 CASSPRQGSSYEQYF
TRBJ1-1 TRBV9 CASSTGQNTEAFF
TRBJ2-3 TRBV7-8 CASSLPPGDTQYF
TRBJ2-2 TRBV10-1 CASSEFGGGIPGELFF
TRBJ2-7 TRBV6-5 CASSYGATGISYEQYF
TRBJ1-5 TRBV18 CASSPSYRGNQPQHF
TRBJ2-5 TRBV9 CASSVQAGRGETQYF
TRBJ1-3 TRBV29-1 CSVQEPGNTIYF
TRBJ2-2 TRBV7-2 CASRTTNTGELFF
TRBJ2-3 TRBV6-1 CASSEGGSGGRKSSDTQYF